Listed below are T cell receptor beta chains from one sample, sequenced in a study of patients and donors after allogeneic stem cell transplantation. TCRdb re-derived calls from the RT-PCR reads in MiXCR, one entry per CDR3 protein. The sample holds 8,500 to 13,000 distinct CDR3 sequences, 22% seen once. The sample comprised blood, either unsorted or a sorted T cell fraction (not recorded which). The receptors were gathered from a human donor who was either an allogeneic HSCT recipient or a stem cell or donor lymphocyte infusion donor (not recorded which). It is not recorded whose cells these are; they may come from a transplant donor. Each CDR3 is given with its conserved first and last residue. The D gene is left open where the match is weak. The size of a clone is reported for some rows only, either as once, few or many, or as a class for expanded clones.

j_call d_call cdr3_length clone_size v_call cdr3_nt cdr3_aa
TRBJ1-4 NA 14 few TRBV3-1 TGTGCCAGCAGCCAGCGGACGGATAATGAAAAACTGTTTTTT CASSQRTDNEKLFF
TRBJ1-2 NA 14 NA TRBV4-3 TGCGCCAGCAGCCAAATGGTCGGGAGCTATGGCTACACCTTC CASSQMVGSYGYTF
TRBJ2-7 NA 13 once TRBV27 TGTGCCAGCACTCAACAGGGAACCTACGAGCAGTACTTC CASTQQGTYEQYF
TRBJ1-1 NA 17 many TRBV5-5 TGTGCCAGCAGCTGGATGGCTAACGTTGGGGTGAACACTGAAGCTTTCTTT CASSWMANVGVNTEAFF
TRBJ1-5 NA 12 NA TRBV20-1 TGCAGTGCCCAGAGACAGCCTCAGCCCCAGCATTTT CSAQRQPQPQHF
TRBJ1-2 TRBD1 13 NA TRBV29-1 TGCAGCGTTGCTTTACAGGGGGCTGGAGGCTACACCTTC CSVALQGAGGYTF
TRBJ1-5 NA 14 few TRBV28 TGTGCCAGCAGTTTGGGGGGTGTGGGTCAGCCCCAGCATTTT CASSLGGVGQPQHF
TRBJ1-1 NA 14 many TRBV10-1 TGCGCCAGCAGTGAGTCGGGTCGACACTCTGAAGCTTTCTTT CASSESGRHSEAFF
TRBJ1-5 NA 16 NA TRBV7-3 TGTGCCAGCAGCTTATTCAACCGGGGTAGCAATCAGCCCCAGCATTTT CASSLFNRGSNQPQHF
TRBJ2-5 TRBD2 14 NA TRBV6-2/TRBV6-3 TGTGCCAGCAGTAAGGGACTAAATCAAGAGACCCAGTACTTC CASSKGLNQETQYF
TRBJ1-2 NA 16 many TRBV4-3 TGCGCCAGCAGCCAAGGGAGAATGAGGACAGACTATGGCTACACCTTC CASSQGRMRTDYGYTF
TRBJ1-1 NA 13 few TRBV12-3/TRBV12-4 TGTGCCAGCAGTTCGGGGACCGGGCCTGAAGCTTTCTTT CASSSGTGPEAFF
TRBJ2-5 NA 16 many TRBV20-1 TGCAGTGCTAGATCCTTCCAGAGCCTAAGTGGGGAGACCCAGTACTTC CSARSFQSLSGETQYF
TRBJ2-1 NA 14 NA TRBV12-3/TRBV12-4 TGTGCCAGCAGACCCGGGTCCTCCTACAATGAGCAGTTCTTC CASRPGSSYNEQFF
TRBJ1-1 NA 15 large TRBV4-3 TGCGCCAGCAGCCAAGAAGTAACAGCTAACACTGAAGCTTTCTTT CASSQEVTANTEAFF